This T cell receptor beta chain was observed in a study of cytomegalovirus exposure and HLA in healthy donors. The study ran its PCR with 60 Vbeta and 13 Jbeta primers. The repertoire was sequenced with immunoSEQ multiplex PCR; TCRdb's copy has only in-frame clones and lacks some. The sample lists roughly 190,000 clones, around 85% occurring once. This CDR3 is built from 15 residues. The ends lost 3 bases at V and 7 bases at J; junction bases unmatched: 9. CDR1 is KGHSH and CDR2 is LQKENI in the germline V gene. The V and J genes are TRBV18 and TRBJ2-7; 10 bases align to TRBD1. This clonotype originated in a man in his fifties or sixties in good health and CMV-seronegative. Input material: PBMCs. CDR3: CASSPGQGVSGEQYF. The CDR3 nucleotides read TGTGCCAGCTCACCCGGACAGGGGGTCTCGGGAGAGCAGTACTTC.